Below, 23 T cell receptor beta chains from the same sample are listed, as sequenced in a study of blood T cell repertoires in COVID-19 (dated by TCRdb to 2020 to 2021). Library construction relied on the immunoSEQ multiplex PCR assay. The source is immuneACCESS, and TCRdb retained only in-frame sequences with V and J called. Part of the clones is not carried over; for the studies checked, unresolved V genes explain less than half of this, and the remainder is unexplained. The sample includes 150,000 to 200,000 clones, with around nine tenths observed a single time. Under 15% of the sample lies in the top ten. Sequencing was performed on peripheral blood. The receptor set was obtained from a woman aged 70 to 79 with COVID-19, enrolled during active disease.

V usage is TRBV24-1 and J usage is TRBJ2-3, with D perhaps matching TRBD1 (5 bases). V lost 9 bases, J lost 5 bases, and 14 bases lay in between. Germline V gives CDR1 KGHDR, CDR2 SFDVKD. The CDR3 runs 13 residues. The CDR3 nucleotides are TGTGCCACCTCCAGGGTCGGTGGAGATACGCAGTATTTT. Residues: CATSRVGGDTQYF.

The chain carries TRBV29-1 and TRBJ2-3, with 7 positions matching TRBD2. The CDR3 is 14 amino acids. V lost 7 bases to trimming and J lost 5 bases; unmatched junction nucleotides: 12. Per germline, CDR1 SQVTM and CDR2 ANQGSEA. Here the CDR3 DNA reads TGCAGCGCAACACCTCGGGGGGTACAAGATACGCAGTATTTT. This encodes CSATPRGVQDTQYF.

The chain links TRBV19 to TRBJ1-2; D is undetermined. Germline assignment: CDR1 LNHDA and CDR2 SQIVND (reference sequence). The V gene lost 3 bases and the J gene lost 4 bases, with 9 bases spanning the gap. The CDR3 has 13 residues. The CDR3 nucleotides read TGTGCCAGTAGTATTGGCGGATCCTATGGCTACACCTTC. This encodes CASSIGGSYGYTF.

V gene TRBV5-4 combines with J gene TRBJ1-2; D is uncertain. The CDR3 covers 15 residues. Looked up from germline, CDR1 is SGHNT and CDR2 is YYREEE (reference sequence). V was pared by 3 bases and J by 7 bases, with 19 bases between. The DNA for the CDR3 is TGTGCCAGCAGCTCTCCCACCGTAGGGAGTGGTGGCTACACCTTC. Its translation is CASSSPTVGSGGYTF.

The chain is built from TRBV5-4 and TRBJ1-6; D is ambiguous. CDR1 and CDR2 from the germline V gene are SGHNT and YYREEE (reference sequence). The germline V and J ends were trimmed by 1 base and 2 bases, with 10 bases remaining between them. This CDR3 region has 16 residues. CDR3 DNA sequence: TGTGCCAGCAGCTTGTACGGTAGCACCTATAATTCACCCCTCCACTTT. Protein: CASSLYGSTYNSPLHF.

The gene calls are TRBV7-3 and TRBJ2-1, with TRBD2 matching 7 bases. This CDR3 has 18 residues. The germline gives CDR1 SGHTA, CDR2 FQGTGA. V lost 5 bases to trimming and J lost 4 bases; unmatched junction nucleotides: 17. CDR3 amino acids: CASSTLTLLAFFYNEQFF. The CDR3 region has the DNA TGTGCCAGCAGCACACTCACCTTACTAGCGTTTTTTTACAATGAGCAGTTCTTC.

The J gene is TRBJ2-1, the V gene TRBV11-2, with 8 bases lining up with TRBD1. This CDR3 has 14 residues. Per germline, CDR1 SGHAT and CDR2 FQNNGV. The ends lost 2 bases at V and 4 bases at J; junction bases unmatched: 1. In DNA, the CDR3 is TGTGCCAGCAGCTTACGGACAGGGTACAATGAGCAGTTCTTC. Translation: CASSLRTGYNEQFF.

The gene calls are TRBV6-5 and TRBJ2-3, with 11 bases aligning to TRBD2. The CDR3 extends over 15 amino acids. Trimming removed 8 bases from V and 4 bases from J; junction bases left unmatched: 8. Germline values: CDR1 MNHEY, CDR2 SVGAGI. CDR3 nucleotides: TGTGCCAGCGAGGTAGCGGGAGGGCGTCCAGATACGCAGTATTTT. Protein product: CASEVAGGRPDTQYF.

V usage is TRBV5-1 and J usage is TRBJ1-6; D call uncertain. Germline CDR1 SGHRS, CDR2 YFSETQ. This CDR3 has 15 amino acids. The V end was cut by 0 bases, the J end by 7 bases, with 11 bases between. CDR3 sequence: CASSLDVSGNSPLHF. The DNA of the CDR3 is TGCGCCAGCAGCTTGGATGTATCGGGGAATTCACCCCTCCACTTT.

The chain has TRBV7-9 and TRBJ2-3, with 7 bases fitting TRBD2. The CDR3 runs 14 residues. With 5 bases clipped from V and 1 base from J, the junction kept 3 bases outside the gene matches. Germline V gives CDR1 SEHNR, CDR2 FQNEAQ (reference sequence). CDR3 in amino acids: CASSTTSGTDTQYF. The CDR3, as DNA: TGTGCCAGCAGCACTACTAGCGGCACAGATACGCAGTATTTT. Supplemented by reference TRBV7-9 and TRBJ2-3, the full variable domain reads DTGVSQNPRHKITKRGQNVTFRCDPISEHNRLYWYRQTLGQGPEFLTYFQNEAQLEKSRLLSDRFSAERPKGSFSTLEIQRTEQGDSAMYLCASSTTSGTDTQYFGPGTRLTVL.

The rearrangement joins TRBV6-4 to TRBJ1-1; D perhaps matches TRBD1 (6 bases). Between the trimmed V and J ends, which lost 1 base and 7 bases, there was a span of 19 bases. The CDR3 is 16 amino acids. Germline loops: CDR1 MRHNA, CDR2 SNTAGT. The CDR3 loop is CASSDFWTAVLGEAFF. Here the CDR3 DNA reads TGTGCCAGCAGTGACTTTTGGACAGCCGTTCTCGGTGAAGCTTTCTTT.

The genes are TRBV2 and TRBJ1-1; D may be TRBD1 (5 bases). CDR1 SNHLY and CDR2 FYNNEI come from the germline V gene. The CDR3 loop spans 13 amino acids. Trimming left V 6 bases short and J 4 bases short, with 12 bases between. CDR3 sequence (DNA): TGTGCCAGCAGAGGTTGGGGGGGCACTGAAGCTTTCTTT. Translated, it gives CASRGWGGTEAFF.

This clone was counted once. The genes are TRBV19 and TRBJ1-3; D unclear. V lost 5 bases, J lost 2 bases, and 10 bases lay in between. There are 14 residues in the CDR3. Germline values: CDR1 LNHDA, CDR2 SQIVND (reference sequence). CDR3 region: CASSPRSPGNTIYF. As DNA, the CDR3 is TGTGCCAGTAGTCCGCGATCGCCTGGAAACACCATATATTTT.

This chain links TRBV28 with TRBJ2-7; tentatively, D is TRBD1 (6 bases). CDR1 is MDHEN and CDR2 is SYDVKM in the germline V gene. CDR3 length: 17 amino acids. V dropped 6 bases and J dropped 6 bases, with 27 bases sitting between them. This chain's CDR3 is CASSSVWGTILSCEQYF. The CDR3 DNA sequence: TGTGCCAGCAGCTCCGTATGGGGGACAATTCTAAGTTGCGAGCAGTACTTC.

The genes are TRBV5-1 and TRBJ2-6; TRBD2 is a possible D gene (5 bases). Trimming took off 5 bases at V and 0 bases at J, with 18 bases between the two ends. This CDR3 is built from 18 residues. Per the germline V gene, CDR1 is SGHRS and CDR2 is YFSETQ. In nucleotides, the CDR3 is TGCGCCAGCAGTTCGCCGGGATCCACTGACTCTGGGGCCAACGTCCTGACTTTC. Protein product: CASSSPGSTDSGANVLTF.

The chain combines TRBV29-1 with TRBJ2-6; D is perhaps TRBD1 (6 bases). Trimming shortened V by 7 bases and J by 0 bases, and 13 bases separated the two germline ends. CDR3 length equals 15 residues. Germline-derived CDR1 and CDR2 are SQVTM and ANQGSEA. The CDR3 here is CSAQGSLSGANVLTF. CDR3 nucleotide sequence: TGCAGCGCACAGGGTTCCCTCTCTGGGGCCAACGTCCTGACTTTC.

V is TRBV30 and J is TRBJ2-3; no firm D call. This CDR3 is 11 amino acids long. CDR1 is GTSNPN and CDR2 is SVGIG in the germline V gene (reference sequence). The V end lost 2 bases, the J end lost 5 bases, and 5 bases lay between the germline ends. CDR3 region: CAWSPRDTQYF. DNA for the CDR3: TGTGCCTGGAGTCCTAGAGATACGCAGTATTTT. The full variable domain, its missing parts supplied by reference TRBV30 and TRBJ2-3, is SQTIHQWPATLVQPVGSPLSLECTVEGTSNPNLYWYRQAAGRGLQLLFYSVGIGQISSEVPQNLSASRPQDRQFILSSKKLLLSDSGFYLCAWSPRDTQYFGPGTRLTVL.

The rearrangement uses TRBV15 and TRBJ2-7; 9 nucleotides match TRBD2. CDR1 and CDR2 from the germline V gene are LNHNV and YYDKDF (reference sequence). This CDR3 region has 17 residues. After removal of 5 bases from V and 3 bases from J, the junction contained 14 bases not matched to a gene. The CDR3: CATSSQETLAGYYEQYF. The CDR3 DNA reads as TGTGCCACCAGCTCCCAGGAGACGCTAGCGGGGTACTACGAGCAGTACTTC. Full variable domain (outside the CDR3, taken from reference TRBV15 and TRBJ2-7): DAMVIQNPRYQVTQFGKPVTLSCSQTLNHNVMYWYQQKSSQAPKLLFHYYDKDFNNEADTPDNFQSRRPNTSFCFLDIRSPGLGDTAMYLCATSSQETLAGYYEQYFGPGTRLTVT.

The chain uses TRBV6-6 and TRBJ1-3; TRBD1 might be the D (5 bases). Trimming removed 2 bases from V and 0 bases from J, with 11 bases in between. The CDR3 loop spans 16 amino acids. Per germline, CDR1 MNHNY and CDR2 SVGAGI (reference sequence). The CDR3 loop reads CASSYRTGDSGNTIYF. CDR3 in DNA: TGTGCCAGCAGTTACCGCACGGGGGACTCTGGAAACACCATATATTTT.

CDR3 amino acids: CASSLGSRNSPLHF. Here the CDR3 DNA reads TGTGCCAGCAGCTTAGGTTCCCGTAATTCACCCCTCCACTTT. The rearrangement links TRBV11-2 to TRBJ1-6; D is unclear. Germline CDR1 is SGHAT and CDR2 is FQNNGV. V lost 1 base and J 6 bases, leaving 7 bases between the germline ends. CDR3 length: 14 residues.

The chain uses TRBV6-6 and TRBJ2-7; 8 bases agree with TRBD1. V shed 5 bases, J shed 5 bases, and the junction held 5 bases outside the gene matches. From germline, CDR1 is MNHNY and CDR2 SVGAGI (reference sequence). The CDR3 runs 13 residues. The DNA for the CDR3 is TGTGCCAGCAGTCGAGGACAGGGACACGAGCAGTACTTC. Residues: CASSRGQGHEQYF.

The rearrangement links TRBV3-1 (or the pseudogene TRBV3-2) to TRBJ1-1; 12 bases fit TRBD1. Germline lookup yields CDR1 LGHDT and CDR2 YNNKEL (reference sequence). The CDR3 extends over 16 amino acids. The V segment lost 2 bases and the J segment 7 bases; nucleotides outside the gene matches: 8. This CDR3 is CASSQRGQGAIGEAFF. In nucleotides, the CDR3 is TGTGCCAGCAGCCAAAGGGGACAGGGGGCGATCGGTGAAGCTTTCTTT.

V gene TRBV11-1 combines with J gene TRBJ2-5; TRBD2 is a possible D gene (6 bases). This CDR3 has 15 amino acids. The V and J ends lost 5 bases and 2 bases respectively, with 15 bases between them. CDR1 and CDR2 (germline): SGHAT, FQDESV (reference sequence). The CDR3 reads CASSLGTAMQETQYF. The CDR3 coding sequence is TGTGCCAGCAGCCTAGGGACTGCTATGCAAGAGACCCAGTACTTC.